The rows below give T cell receptor beta chains drawn from one sample of a study of T cell responses to AZD1222 COVID-19 vaccine. Using immunoSEQ multiplex PCR, the repertoire was profiled, and TCRdb retains in-frame clones only, with some absent. The table has more than 100,000 clones, roughly 87% seen once. Sequences were derived from peripheral blood, sampled 28 days after the second AZD1222 dose. These receptors all come from an adult who received the AZD1222 COVID-19 vaccine. The conserved cysteine and the conserved F or W are not part of the CDR3 here.

V gene	J gene	CDR3 protein
TRBV6-5	TRBJ1-1	ASSLGTETEAF
TRBV28	TRBJ2-2	ASSLWDRDTGELF
TRBV6-5	TRBJ1-1	ASSTGTGNTEAF
TRBV18	TRBJ2-3	ASSGTGGDTDTQY
TRBV19	TRBJ1-5	ASSIDWGRSGYGNQPQH
TRBV7-9	TRBJ1-1	ASGLKVRTEAF
TRBV3-1/TRBV3-2	TRBJ1-6	ASSQGPTGTYNSPLH
TRBV19	TRBJ2-1	ASSLRLNEQF
TRBV7-2	TRBJ1-1	ASSSGAGRIHRNTEAF
TRBV16	TRBJ1-2	ASSVRQYGYT
TRBV6-5	TRBJ1-1	ASSRTANTEAF
TRBV9	TRBJ2-7	ASSVGPGKWDSSYEQY
TRBV7-8	TRBJ1-1	ASSYLGGITEAF
TRBV7-9	TRBJ1-5	ASSLSQGANQPQH
TRBV11-2	TRBJ1-1	ASSFGTRYSEAF
TRBV4-2	TRBJ2-3	ASGGGSTDTQY
TRBV6-1	TRBJ1-4	ASSDDRGANEKLF
TRBV2	TRBJ1-5	ASRGTARDQPQH
TRBV2	TRBJ1-5	ASRYREGNQPQH
TRBV19	TRBJ1-5	ASTDGQVSQPQH
TRBV5-6	TRBJ2-3	ASSLSPSGGRDTQY
TRBV18	TRBJ2-7	ASSSTGSSYEQY
TRBV29-1	TRBJ1-2	SVQDSYGYT
TRBV6-2/TRBV6-3	TRBJ1-4	ASSRDSATNEKLF
TRBV6-2/TRBV6-3	TRBJ2-1	ASSYWGSSHSYNEQF
TRBV19	TRBJ1-2	ASSETVANYGYT
TRBV5-8	TRBJ1-5	ASSRGGQPQH